Reported below is one T cell receptor beta chain. TCRdb re-called clones via MiXCR from the PCR reads. This sample carries 14,000 or so clones, 20% to 30% of them seen once, and the ten largest clones take about 8%. V dropped 2 bases and J dropped 5; count of bases not matched to a gene: 12. The CDR3 length is 18 residues. The germline V gene has CDR1 MNHNS and CDR2 SASEGT. The data derive from a study of metastatic and nonmetastatic thyroid tumors. No patient had received any treatment before thyroid surgery. Sequences were obtained from blood. The genes are TRBV6-1 and TRBJ2-5; 12 bases match TRBD2. This clonotype was obtained from a female donor with papillary thyroid cancer or a benign thyroid nodule (not recorded which). Some clones in this sample may be carry-over from other donors' samples. In DNA, the CDR3 is TGTGCCAGCAGTGAACTGGCTAGCGGGGGGGCAACGAGGGAGACCCAGTACTTC. Translation: CASSELASGGATRETQYF.